These 14 T cell receptor beta chains originate from one sample sequenced in a study of shared clonotypes between healthy human individuals. TCRdb keeps only in-frame clones here, not all; method: immunoSEQ multiplex PCR. The data show 2 million to 2.5 million clones, 90% to 96% seen once. The sample comprised naive CD4+ T cells sorted from blood. Subset indicated: CD45RA+ positively selected. The receptors were sampled from a man younger than 35 in good health.

This chain links TRBV28 with TRBJ1-5, with TRBD1 as a possible D gene (6 bases). CDR1 and CDR2 from the germline V gene are MDHEN and SYDVKM. This CDR3 has 15 residues. Trimming stripped 3 bases from V and 5 bases from J, with 14 bases between. This CDR3 reads CASSLGRGDYQPQHF. The CDR3, as DNA: TGTGCCAGCAGTTTGGGCAGGGGAGACTATCAGCCCCAGCATTTT.

This clone was counted a single time. Written as DNA, the CDR3 is TGTGCCAGCAGCCCACGAGGGAGAGCTTCCGGAGAGACCCAGTACTTC. Translation gives CASSPRGRASGETQYF. The chain has TRBV7-2 and TRBJ2-5; D may be TRBD2 (5 bases). CDR1 and CDR2 from the germline V gene are SGHTA and FQGNSA. The CDR3 covers 16 residues. V lost 5 bases and J 4 bases, leaving 20 bases between the germline ends.

The gene calls are TRBV5-4 and TRBJ2-1; D gene uncertain. V was pared by 0 bases and J by 9 bases, with 7 bases between. Looked up from germline, CDR1 is SGHNT and CDR2 is YYREEE (reference sequence). CDR3 length: 12 residues. The CDR3, as DNA: TGTGCCAGCAGCTTGGAGGGCCGTGAGCAGTTCTTC. Encoded protein: CASSLEGREQFF.

The V gene is TRBV30, the J gene TRBJ1-1, with D unclear. The CDR3 has 11 amino acids. V lost 5 bases to trimming and J lost 0 bases, with 4 bases between them. Germline-derived CDR1 and CDR2 are GTSNPN and SVGIG (reference sequence). CDR3 protein: CAWAMNTEAFF. CDR3 nucleotide sequence: TGTGCCTGGGCGATGAACACTGAAGCTTTCTTT.

The chain uses TRBV7-9 and TRBJ2-3, with 7 nucleotides matching TRBD2. The V gene's germline CDR1 is SEHNR and CDR2 FQNEAQ (reference sequence). The CDR3 totals 16 residues. Trimming took 7 bases from V and 2 from J; bases not matched to a gene: 12. CDR3 coding DNA: TGTGCCAGCACCCCTAGTGGGAGGGAATCCACAGATACGCAGTATTTT. This gives the protein CASTPSGRESTDTQYF.

The chain couples TRBV6-1 to TRBJ1-3; D ambiguous. The CDR3 length is 13 residues. Germline loops: CDR1 MNHNS, CDR2 SASEGT. V gave up 8 bases and J gave up 0 bases, with 8 bases separating them. CDR3 residues: CASGSDSGNTIYF. CDR3 DNA sequence: TGTGCCAGCGGGTCAGACTCTGGAAACACCATATATTTT.

About this clone itself: The same CDR3 is also encoded by other DNA sequences in this sample. The CDR3 bases are TGCGCCAGCAGCTCACCGGGACAGGGAGAGACCCAGTACTTC. Its protein is CASSSPGQGETQYF. V and J are TRBV5-1 and TRBJ2-5, with 9 bases fitting TRBD1. The germline V gene has CDR1 SGHRS and CDR2 YFSETQ. This CDR3 has 14 amino acids. V gave up 3 bases and J gave up 4 bases; unmatched junction bases: 4.

This chain uses TRBV2 with TRBJ1-2, with TRBD1 matching over 10 bases. Germline lookup yields CDR1 SNHLY and CDR2 FYNNEI. The V and J ends lost 8 bases and 6 bases, in that order; junction bases with no gene match: 12. This CDR3 contains 15 residues. In nucleotides, the CDR3 is TGTGCCAGCCCACCAGGGGGACAGGGGAAGGATGGCTACACCTTC. Its translation is CASPPGGQGKDGYTF.

The rearrangement joins TRBV4-3 to TRBJ2-7; a possible D gene is TRBD1 (6 bases). V shed 4 bases and J shed 0 bases, with 7 bases lying between them. In germline, CDR1 is LGHNA, CDR2 YSLEER. The CDR3 totals 13 residues. CDR3 sequence reads: CASSRQVSYEQYF. CDR3 nucleotides: TGCGCCAGCAGCCGACAGGTCTCCTACGAGCAGTACTTC.

The V gene is TRBV6-6, the J gene TRBJ1-3, with 7 nucleotides matching TRBD1. The germline gives CDR1 MNHNY, CDR2 SVGAGI (reference sequence). The ends lost 6 bases at V and 4 bases at J; junction bases unmatched: 9. This CDR3 spans 15 amino acids. The CDR3 coding sequence is TGTGCCAGCAGCATCACAGGGGAGTCCGGAAACACCATATATTTT. Translation: CASSITGESGNTIYF.

J is TRBJ1-5 and V is TRBV7-2; 10 nucleotides align to TRBD1. V shed 6 bases, J shed 2 bases, and the junction held 13 bases outside the gene matches. In germline, CDR1 is SGHTA, CDR2 FQGNSA. The CDR3 is 18 residues long. DNA for the CDR3: TGTGCCAGCAGTCCAGACAGGGGGCGATTGGGGGGCAATCAGCCCCAGCATTTT. Translating it yields CASSPDRGRLGGNQPQHF.

A note on this clone: Distinct nucleotide sequences in the sample also encode this CDR3. The chain is built from TRBV29-1 and TRBJ1-5, with TRBD1 as a possible D gene (5 bases). This CDR3 contains 12 residues. CDR1 is SQVTM, CDR2 ANQGSEA, per germline. Deletions cut 6 bases from V and 3 bases from J, with 9 bases between. CDR3 DNA sequence: TGCAGCGTAGGACAATCCAATCAGCCCCAGCATTTT. It codes for CSVGQSNQPQHF.

Worth noting for this clone: This specimen includes other DNA sequences encoding the same CDR3. The CDR3 sequence is CSVEVGTDTQYF. CDR3 in DNA: TGCAGCGTTGAAGTGGGTACAGATACGCAGTATTTT. The rearrangement uses TRBV29-1 and TRBJ2-3; D is unresolved. There are 12 residues in the CDR3. Trimming removed 1 base from V and 3 bases from J, with 5 bases in between. Looked up from germline, CDR1 is SQVTM and CDR2 is ANQGSEA.

A single count supports this clone. The rearrangement links TRBV25-1 to TRBJ2-7, with D unresolved. V lost 3 bases, J lost 3 bases, and 12 bases lay in between. CDR3 length: 14 amino acids. CDR1 is MGHDK and CDR2 is SYGVNS in the germline V gene. CDR3 DNA: TGTGCCAGCAGTGACCCCAGGCGAGGCTACGAGCAGTACTTC. Its translation is CASSDPRRGYEQYF.